The present entry profiles one T cell receptor beta chain with its context. No antigen is known for it. Produced via immunoSEQ multiplex PCR; TCRdb's table is partial and in-frame only. The repertoire holds about 81,000 clones, with 75% to 95% as singletons. These data come from a study of graft-versus-host responses after intestinal transplantation. Study details: Recipients had multivisceral, liver-intestinal, or isolated intestinal transplants. The study gave all recipients anti-thymocyte globulin induction, then tacrolimus and steroids for approximately three years. Notes on the study in general: There was an association between peak levels of circulating GvH clones and early post-transplant HvG declines.

V lost 5 bases and J 4 bases, leaving 17 bases between the germline ends. From germline, CDR1 is MDHEN and CDR2 SYDVKM. The CDR3 has 15 amino acids. This TCR was sampled from a human donor who was the organ donor for an intestinal transplant. Sample: unstimulated CD4+ T cells sorted from spleen or lymph node cells, taken before transplant. The rearrangement joins TRBV28 to TRBJ1-2; D possibly corresponds to TRBD1 (6 bases). As DNA, the CDR3 is TGTGCCAGCAGTGGTGTCGGTACAGGGTCCTATGGCTACACCTTC. Translated: CASSGVGTGSYGYTF.